This record concerns one TCR beta chain sequence. No antigen is known for it. This sample was included in a study of CD8 T cells in ankylosing spondylitis. With molecular barcodes, quantitative 5'-RACE was used to make the TCR beta libraries. TCRdb re-derived calls from the 5' RACE reads in MiXCR, one entry per CDR3 protein. The sample yields 350,000 to 450,000 distinct CDR3 sequences, roughly a quarter seen once. The V gene's germline CDR1 is SGHAT and CDR2 FQNNGV. The CDR3 contains 15 residues. The junction had 9 bases not matched to a gene; V was cut back by 5 bases and J by 3 bases. Findings and caveats of the study: Earlier work had already found some motif variants in reactive arthritis synovial fluid and blood. Matched synovial fluid from ankylosing spondylitis patients was reported to be enriched for disease-linked clones. CD8+ cells made up the disease-linked clones, which were relatively rare in peripheral blood. Characteristic, it appeared, of ankylosing spondylitis blood was a TCR beta motif of roughly 8 highly homologous variants.

The chain employs TRBV11-2 and TRBJ2-7, with 8 bases aligning to TRBD1. The specimen sequenced was blood, either unsorted or a sorted T cell fraction (not recorded which). This clonotype was obtained from a male donor with ankylosing spondylitis. The CDR3 bases are TGTGCCAGCAGCGTTTCCGGGACAGGCAACTACGAGCAGTACTTC. Translating it yields CASSVSGTGNYEQYF.